This T cell receptor (beta chain) was identified during a study of tumor and adjacent non-tumor tissue in lung cancer. Looking at the study overall: The patients, roughly 10 men and a handful of women, were about 31 to 85 with stage I to III disease. Study-level points and caveats: Significantly higher TCR diversity was found in tumor than normal lung. In normal lung, the top 100 clones were significantly more dominant than in tumor.

The CDR3 loop spans 15 amino acids. Germline CDR1 reads KGHDR; CDR2 reads SFDVKD. Trimming took 1 base from V and 4 from J, leaving 11 bases between them. Comments on this clonotype: Its antigen is unknown.

A modified ARM-PCR protocol with three rounds of nested PCR amplified TCRbeta. Each CDR3 protein is one row after TCRdb ran MiXCR on the multiplex PCR reads. The data show 75,000 to 95,000 distinct CDR3 sequences, approximately 77% seen once. RNA was extracted from bulk tissue without any cell sorting. This sequence was found in a middle-aged woman with non-small cell lung cancer. The sequenced material came from lung tumor tissue. The V gene is TRBV24-1, the J gene TRBJ2-3; a weak D match, TRBD2 (7 bases). The CDR3 DNA reads TGTGCCACCAGTGATTTACGGGGGGCCTCAGATACGCAGTATTTT. Translating gives CATSDLRGASDTQYF.